A selection of T cell receptor beta chains follows, all from one sample in a study of blood T cell repertoires in COVID-19. TCRdb's table, derived via immunoSEQ multiplex PCR, lists solely in-frame clones and lacks some. The sample includes 90,000 or so clones, around four fifths of them seen just once. What was sequenced was peripheral blood. These receptors all stem from a human donor in a cohort sampled during active COVID-19. Both conserved end residues are part of each CDR3. A D gene is named only where the DNA matches it firmly. Clone sizes are given selectively: once, few, many, or a class where the clone is expanded.

D: NA
size: NA
length: 12
V: TRBV5-1
J: TRBJ2-5
CDR3: CASSSDRETQYF
DNA: TGCGCCAGCAGCTCGGACAGAGAGACCCAGTACTTC

D: NA
size: once
length: 15
V: TRBV19
J: TRBJ2-7
CDR3: CASSVQVFSSYEQYF
DNA: TGTGCCAGTAGTGTTCAGGTATTCAGCTCCTACGAGCAGTACTTC

D: TRBD2
size: NA
length: 15
V: TRBV6-2/TRBV6-3
J: TRBJ2-2
CDR3: CASSRSGGAIGELFF
DNA: TGTGCCAGCAGCCGTAGCGGGGGGGCAATCGGGGAGCTGTTTTTT

D: NA
size: NA
length: 13
V: TRBV5-1
J: TRBJ2-5
CDR3: CASSLGAGETQYF
DNA: TGCGCCAGCAGCTTGGGGGCGGGGGAGACCCAGTACTTC

D: NA
size: NA
length: 14
V: TRBV28
J: TRBJ1-4
CDR3: CASSFGQHNEKLFF
DNA: TGTGCCAGCAGTTTTGGACAGCACAATGAAAAACTGTTTTTT

D: NA
size: NA
length: 13
V: TRBV7-2
J: TRBJ1-1
CDR3: CASSLAAGTEAFF
DNA: TGTGCCAGCAGCTTAGCGGCGGGCACTGAAGCTTTCTTT

D: NA
size: NA
length: 15
V: TRBV6-5
J: TRBJ2-2
CDR3: CASCLVSSDTGELFF
DNA: TGTGCCAGTTGCCTAGTTTCTTCGGACACCGGGGAGCTGTTTTTT

D: NA
size: few
length: 12
V: TRBV28
J: TRBJ2-7
CDR3: CASSLTGFEQYF
DNA: TGTGCCAGCAGCCTCACAGGTTTCGAGCAGTACTTC

D: TRBD1
size: NA
length: 16
V: TRBV28
J: TRBJ1-2
CDR3: CASTTGTGTLAYGYTF
DNA: TGTGCCAGCACAACCGGGACAGGGACCCTTGCTTATGGCTACACCTTC

D: TRBD1
size: few
length: 15
V: TRBV10-2
J: TRBJ1-1
CDR3: CASHATGRVLTEAFF
DNA: TGCGCCAGCCACGCGACAGGGCGGGTGTTGACTGAAGCTTTCTTT

D: TRBD1
size: NA
length: 16
V: TRBV7-9
J: TRBJ1-1
CDR3: CASSFRTGRMNTEAFF
DNA: TGTGCCAGCAGCTTCCGGACAGGGAGAATGAACACTGAAGCTTTCTTT

D: NA
size: NA
length: 20
V: TRBV3-1/TRBV3-2
J: TRBJ2-3
CDR3: CASSREKSIATLGGTDTQYF
DNA: TGTGCCAGCAGCCGAGAAAAGTCTATAGCGACCCTTGGGGGCACAGATACGCAGTATTTT

D: NA
size: NA
length: 13
V: TRBV29-1
J: TRBJ1-1
CDR3: CSVARSGKREAFF
DNA: TGCAGCGTTGCTAGATCAGGGAAGCGTGAAGCTTTCTTT

D: TRBD2
size: NA
length: 14
V: TRBV6-2/TRBV6-3
J: TRBJ2-1
CDR3: CASSYVAGEVEQFF
DNA: TGTGCCAGCAGTTATGTAGCGGGAGAGGTTGAGCAGTTCTTC

D: NA
size: NA
length: 19
V: TRBV3-1/TRBV3-2
J: TRBJ2-6
CDR3: CASSQDGSRGAAGANVLTF
DNA: TGTGCCAGCAGCCAAGATGGAAGCAGGGGGGCGGCTGGGGCCAACGTCCTGACTTTC

D: NA
size: few
length: 12
V: TRBV29-1
J: TRBJ2-7
CDR3: CSVGVVGLEQYF
DNA: TGCAGCGTTGGAGTAGTCGGTCTCGAGCAGTACTTC

D: NA
size: NA
length: 14
V: TRBV6-1
J: TRBJ2-5
CDR3: CASSELYFQETQYF
DNA: TGTGCCAGCAGTGAACTTTACTTTCAAGAGACCCAGTACTTC

D: TRBD1
size: NA
length: 16
V: TRBV30
J: TRBJ1-2
CDR3: CAWSGDRGPSNYGYTF
DNA: TGTGCCTGGAGTGGTGACAGGGGGCCCTCTAACTATGGCTACACCTTC

D: TRBD2
size: NA
length: 16
V: TRBV4-1
J: TRBJ2-5
CDR3: CASSPGLAGVGETQYF
DNA: TGCGCCAGCAGCCCGGGACTAGCGGGAGTCGGGGAGACCCAGTACTTC

D: NA
size: NA
length: 15
V: TRBV5-1
J: TRBJ2-2
CDR3: CASSFSGPNTGELFF
DNA: TGCGCCAGCAGCTTCTCAGGGCCGAACACCGGGGAGCTGTTTTTT

D: TRBD1
size: NA
length: 14
V: TRBV2
J: TRBJ2-5
CDR3: CASNLRQGSETQYF
DNA: TGTGCCAGCAATTTGAGACAGGGGTCGGAGACCCAGTACTTC

D: NA
size: NA
length: 14
V: TRBV5-1
J: TRBJ2-1
CDR3: CASSAPGAYNEQFF
DNA: TGCGCCAGCAGCGCCCCGGGGGCCTACAATGAGCAGTTCTTC

D: TRBD1
size: NA
length: 16
V: TRBV19
J: TRBJ2-7
CDR3: CASSIWTGGENHEQYF
DNA: TGTGCCAGTAGTATTTGGACAGGGGGCGAGAACCACGAGCAGTACTTC

D: NA
size: NA
length: 16
V: TRBV5-1
J: TRBJ1-3
CDR3: CASSEGGWGSGNTIYF
DNA: TGCGCCAGCAGCGAAGGGGGTTGGGGCTCTGGAAACACCATATATTTT

D: TRBD1
size: NA
length: 15
V: TRBV5-1
J: TRBJ1-1
CDR3: CASSSGGQGYTEAFF
DNA: TGCGCCAGCAGCTCCGGCGGACAGGGGTACACTGAAGCTTTCTTT

D: NA
size: NA
length: 13
V: TRBV19
J: TRBJ2-5
CDR3: CATSTGGRETQYF
DNA: TGTGCCACCTCGACAGGAGGTAGAGAGACCCAGTACTTC

D: NA
size: NA
length: 13
V: TRBV27
J: TRBJ1-1
CDR3: CASSRGPDTEAFF
DNA: TGTGCCAGCTCTCGAGGGCCCGACACTGAAGCTTTCTTT

D: TRBD1
size: NA
length: 17
V: TRBV7-9
J: TRBJ2-1
CDR3: CASSPRGTGGSYNEQFF
DNA: TGTGCCAGCAGCCCCCGGGGGACAGGGGGCTCCTACAATGAGCAGTTCTTC